Following are 14 T cell receptor beta chains from one sample sequenced in a study of T-cell memory formation after mild COVID-19. TCRdb re-analysed the 5' RACE reads in MiXCR, keeping a single row per CDR3 protein. The table has approximately 300,000 distinct CDR3 sequences, approximately 16% seen once. The sample taken for sequencing was PBMCs or a T cell subset sorted from them (not recorded which). Receptors originate from a man younger than 30 who had mild COVID-19 (a few samples of this study predate the infection). Cell type and time point are not known.

In its sample, this clonotype was seen a few times. The gene calls are TRBV4-3 and TRBJ2-2; D is perhaps TRBD2 (5 bases). The V gene's germline CDR1 is LGHNA and CDR2 YSLEER. V was shortened by 0 bases and J by 6 bases, with 8 bases between the two germline ends. The CDR3 contains 14 residues. The CDR3 is CASSQDAGAGELFF. CDR3 sequence (DNA): TGCGCCAGCAGCCAAGATGCCGGGGCCGGGGAGCTGTTTTTT.

This clonotype was seen more than once but under ten times. CDR3 protein: CASSILGGVYYGYTF. Written as DNA, the CDR3 is TGTGCCAGCAGTATACTTGGGGGGGTTTACTATGGCTACACCTTC. V usage is TRBV12-3 or TRBV12-4 and J usage is TRBJ1-2; maybe TRBD1 (5 bases). Trimming left V 5 bases short and J 3 bases short, with 16 bases between. The CDR3 length is 15 residues.

In this sample, this clonotype turned up a few times. Here the CDR3 reads CASTSGTILDNEQFF. CDR3 nucleotides: TGTGCCAGCACCTCCGGGACAATATTGGACAATGAGCAGTTCTTC. The J gene is TRBJ2-1, the V gene TRBV9; D is possibly TRBD1 (6 bases). Trimming left V 6 bases short and J 5 bases short, with 18 bases between. This CDR3 is built from 15 residues. Germline CDR1 SGDLS, CDR2 YYNGEE.

The V call is TRBV7-2, the J call TRBJ2-3; 8 bases match TRBD2. J gave up 0 bases and V 8 bases, and 13 bases lay outside the gene matches. Germline assignment: CDR1 SGHTA and CDR2 FQGNSA. This CDR3 has 17 amino acids. For the CDR3, the DNA is TGTGCCAGCGGGACGACTGTAGCGGGGCAAAGCACAGATACGCAGTATTTT. Amino acid sequence: CASGTTVAGQSTDTQYF.

J is TRBJ2-7 and V is TRBV6-5, with 7 nucleotides matching TRBD2. The J segment lost 0 bases and the V segment lost 0 bases, leaving 5 bases of the junction unmatched. This CDR3 is built from 16 residues. Germline V gene sequence: CDR1 MNHEY, CDR2 SVGAGI. The CDR3 loop reads CASSYSSSGNSYEQYF. The CDR3 DNA reads TGTGCCAGCAGTTACTCGTCTAGCGGCAACTCCTACGAGCAGTACTTC.

The J gene is TRBJ1-2, the V gene TRBV27, with a possible D match to TRBD1 (5 bases). The CDR3 has 13 residues. Trimming left V 6 bases short and J 5 bases short, with 13 bases between. Per the germline V gene, CDR1 is MNHEY and CDR2 is SMNVEV (reference sequence). The CDR3 spells CASRTDWGYGYTF. CDR3 nucleotides: TGTGCCAGCAGGACCGACTGGGGGTATGGCTACACCTTC.

This clonotype was counted ten times or more. V usage is TRBV7-9 and J usage is TRBJ2-1; 9 bases agree with TRBD1. The germline CDR1 and CDR2 sequences are SEHNR and FQNEAQ (reference sequence). The CDR3 runs 15 residues. V shed 6 bases and J 2 bases; nucleotides not matched to a gene: 5. Written as DNA, the CDR3 is TGTGCCAGCAGTTCCCGGGACAGGGCCTACAATGAGCAGTTCTTC. It encodes CASSSRDRAYNEQFF.

The chain is built from TRBV5-1 and TRBJ2-1; 7 bases fit TRBD2. V trimming: 0 bases; J trimming: 6 bases; junction bases outside the gene matches: 6. Germline V gene lookup returns CDR1 SGHRS and CDR2 YFSETQ. The CDR3 runs to 15 residues. Written as DNA, the CDR3 is TGCGCCAGCAGCTTGGCGGCACAGCGGGGCAATGAGCAGTTCTTC. As protein: CASSLAAQRGNEQFF.

The table lists this clonotype with a few counts. This chain connects TRBV7-2 to TRBJ1-5, with D unclear. With 5 bases removed from V and 7 bases from J, the gap between germline ends came to 18 bases. Germline values: CDR1 SGHTA, CDR2 FQGNSA. This CDR3 region has 15 residues. CDR3 loop: CASSPWTEGGQPQHF. In DNA, the CDR3 is TGTGCCAGCAGCCCTTGGACTGAGGGCGGGCAGCCCCAGCATTTT. Drawing the rest from reference TRBV7-2 and TRBJ1-5, the complete variable domain is GAGVSQSPSNKVTEKGKDVELRCDPISGHTALYWYRQSLGQGLEFLIYFQGNSAPDKSGLPSDRFSAERTGGSVSTLTIQRTQQEDSAVYLCASSPWTEGGQPQHFGDGTRLSIL.

The chain couples TRBV18 to TRBJ1-1, with D possibly being TRBD1 (6 bases). Germline V CDR1 and CDR2: KGHSH, LQKENI. The CDR3 runs 15 residues. Trimming took off 3 bases at V and 5 bases at J, with 16 bases between the two ends. The CDR3 loop is CASSPPTGGGTEAFF. CDR3 nucleotides: TGTGCCAGCTCACCCCCGACAGGAGGGGGAACTGAAGCTTTCTTT.

V is TRBV19 and J is TRBJ1-1; D remains unclear. CDR1 and CDR2 (germline): LNHDA, SQIVND (reference sequence). The CDR3 is 13 residues long. V was cut by 6 bases and J by 0 bases, with 8 bases left in between. The CDR3 DNA follows: TGTGCCAGTAGGTTACATTTGAACACTGAAGCTTTCTTT. Protein: CASRLHLNTEAFF.

This clonotype was picked up one time. This chain uses TRBV7-2 with TRBJ1-2, with D perhaps TRBD1 (5 bases). The CDR3 extends over 16 amino acids. Trimming stripped 3 bases from V and 1 base from J, with 15 bases between. Germline CDR1 is SGHTA and CDR2 is FQGNSA. The CDR3 loop is CASSFAGRGNNYGYTF. The CDR3, as DNA: TGTGCCAGCAGCTTTGCTGGGAGGGGTAATAACTATGGCTACACCTTC.

The V and J genes are TRBV7-2 and TRBJ1-5, with TRBD1 matching 7 bases. Germline CDR1 reads SGHTA; CDR2 reads FQGNSA. J lost 3 bases, V lost 3 bases, and 5 bases had no gene match. The CDR3 consists of 15 residues. DNA of the CDR3: TGTGCCAGCAGCTTCCAGGGGGGCTCCAATCAGCCCCAGCATTTT. Encoded protein: CASSFQGGSNQPQHF.

This chain uses TRBV4-3 with TRBJ1-1; perhaps TRBD1 as D (5 bases). The CDR3 extends over 14 amino acids. V shed 8 bases and J shed 4 bases, with 17 bases lying between them. Germline V gene sequence: CDR1 LGHNA, CDR2 YSLEER. The CDR3 coding sequence is TGCGCCAGCTCGCCCGGGGCCCTAAGCACTGAAGCTTTCTTT. It encodes CASSPGALSTEAFF.